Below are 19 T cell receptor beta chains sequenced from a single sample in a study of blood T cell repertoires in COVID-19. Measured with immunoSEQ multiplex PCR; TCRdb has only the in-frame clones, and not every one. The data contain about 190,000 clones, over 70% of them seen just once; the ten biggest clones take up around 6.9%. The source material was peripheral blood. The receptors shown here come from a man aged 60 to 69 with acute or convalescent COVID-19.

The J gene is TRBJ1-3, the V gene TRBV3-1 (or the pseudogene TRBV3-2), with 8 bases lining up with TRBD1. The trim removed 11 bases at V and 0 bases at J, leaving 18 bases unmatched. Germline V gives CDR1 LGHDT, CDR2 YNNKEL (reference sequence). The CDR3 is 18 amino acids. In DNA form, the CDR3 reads TGTGCCGGGGGAGACAGGGGCCCGCGAGGGAGCTCTGGAAACACCATATATTTT. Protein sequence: CAGGDRGPRGSSGNTIYF.

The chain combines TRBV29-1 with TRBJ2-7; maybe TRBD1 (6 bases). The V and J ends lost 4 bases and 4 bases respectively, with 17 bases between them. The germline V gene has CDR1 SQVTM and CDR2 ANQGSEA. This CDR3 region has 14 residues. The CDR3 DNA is TGCAGCGTTGCCCAACGACAGGACGGGTACGAGCAGTACTTC. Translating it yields CSVAQRQDGYEQYF.

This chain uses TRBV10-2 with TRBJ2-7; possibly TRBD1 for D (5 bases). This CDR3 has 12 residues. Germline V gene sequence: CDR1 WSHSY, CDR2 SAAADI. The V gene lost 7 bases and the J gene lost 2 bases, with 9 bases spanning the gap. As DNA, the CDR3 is TGCGCCAGCATGTCAGGGCCCTACGAGCAGTACTTC. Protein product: CASMSGPYEQYF.

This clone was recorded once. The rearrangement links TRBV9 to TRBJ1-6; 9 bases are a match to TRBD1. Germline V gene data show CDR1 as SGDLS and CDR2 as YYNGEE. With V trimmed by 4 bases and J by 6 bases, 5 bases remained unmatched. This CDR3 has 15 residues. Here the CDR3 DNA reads TGTGCCAGCAGCTTCGGACAGGGGAGTAATTCACCCCTCCACTTT. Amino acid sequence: CASSFGQGSNSPLHF.

The CDR3 loop reads CASTVTGTNEKLFF. DNA of the CDR3: TGTGCCAGCACGGTGACAGGAACTAATGAAAAACTGTTTTTT. This chain connects TRBV2 to TRBJ1-4; TRBD1 might be the D (6 bases). This CDR3 region has 14 residues. Trimming left V 7 bases short and J 1 base short, with 10 bases between. Germline values: CDR1 SNHLY, CDR2 FYNNEI. The full variable domain, completed using reference TRBV2 and TRBJ1-4, is EPEVTQTPSHQVTQMGQEVILRCVPISNHLYFYWYRQILGQKVEFLVSFYNNEISEKSEIFDDQFSVERPDGSNFTLKIRSTKLEDSAMYFCASTVTGTNEKLFFGSGTQLSVL.

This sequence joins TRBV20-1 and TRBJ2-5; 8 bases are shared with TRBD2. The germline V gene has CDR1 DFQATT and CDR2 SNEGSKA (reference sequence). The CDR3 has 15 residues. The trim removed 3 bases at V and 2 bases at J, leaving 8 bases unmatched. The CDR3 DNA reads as TGCAGTGCTAGTCCATCCAGCGGGAGTCAAGAGACCCAGTACTTC. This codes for CSASPSSGSQETQYF.

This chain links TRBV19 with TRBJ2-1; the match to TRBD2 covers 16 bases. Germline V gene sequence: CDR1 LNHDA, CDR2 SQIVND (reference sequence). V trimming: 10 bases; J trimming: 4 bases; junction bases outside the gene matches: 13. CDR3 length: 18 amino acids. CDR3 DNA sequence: TGTGCCACCTCAGGGGGACTAGCGGGAGGGCTGGGATACAATGAGCAGTTCTTC. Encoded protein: CATSGGLAGGLGYNEQFF.

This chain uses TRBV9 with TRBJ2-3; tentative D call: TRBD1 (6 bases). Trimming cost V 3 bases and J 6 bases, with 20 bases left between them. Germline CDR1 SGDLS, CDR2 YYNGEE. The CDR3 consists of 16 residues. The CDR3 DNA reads TGTGCCAGCAGCGAGCAGACAGGATCTTTGGGGGATACGCAGTATTTT. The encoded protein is CASSEQTGSLGDTQYF.

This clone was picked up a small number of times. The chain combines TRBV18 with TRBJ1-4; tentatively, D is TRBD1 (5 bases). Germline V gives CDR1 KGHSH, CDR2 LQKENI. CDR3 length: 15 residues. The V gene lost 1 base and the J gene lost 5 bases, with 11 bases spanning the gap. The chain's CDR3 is CASSPLADKNEKLFF. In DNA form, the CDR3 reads TGTGCCAGCTCACCACTGGCGGACAAGAATGAAAAACTGTTTTTT.

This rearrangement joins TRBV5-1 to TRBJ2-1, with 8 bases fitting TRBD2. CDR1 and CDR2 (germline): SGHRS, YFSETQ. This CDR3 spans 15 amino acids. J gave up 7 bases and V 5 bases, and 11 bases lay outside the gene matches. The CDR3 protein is CASRVSGRGSNEQFF. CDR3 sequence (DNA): TGCGCCAGCAGGGTCAGCGGGAGAGGGAGTAATGAGCAGTTCTTC. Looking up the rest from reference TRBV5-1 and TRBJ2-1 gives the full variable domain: KAGVTQTPRYLIKTRGQQVTLSCSPISGHRSVSWYQQTPGQGLQFLFEYFSETQRNKGNFPGRFSGRQFSNSRSEMNVSTLELGDSALYLCASRVSGRGSNEQFFGPGTRLTVL.

The CDR3 coding sequence is TGTGCCACCAGCAGAGCACCAGATAACACTGAAGCTTTCTTT. This encodes CATSRAPDNTEAFF. V is TRBV15 and J is TRBJ1-1; D gene ambiguous. Germline CDR1 reads LNHNV; CDR2 reads YYDKDF (reference sequence). Trimming removed 1 base from V and 2 bases from J, with 8 bases in between. The CDR3 runs 14 residues.

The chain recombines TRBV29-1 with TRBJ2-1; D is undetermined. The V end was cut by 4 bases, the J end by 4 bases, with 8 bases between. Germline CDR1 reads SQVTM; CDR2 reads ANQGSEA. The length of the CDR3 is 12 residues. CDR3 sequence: CSVAQIYNEQFF. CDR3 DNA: TGCAGCGTTGCACAGATATACAATGAGCAGTTCTTC.

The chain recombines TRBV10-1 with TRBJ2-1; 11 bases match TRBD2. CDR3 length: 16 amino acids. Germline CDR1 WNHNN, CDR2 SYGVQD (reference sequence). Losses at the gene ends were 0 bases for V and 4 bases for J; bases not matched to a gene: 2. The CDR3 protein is CASSESTSGTYNEQFF. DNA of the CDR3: TGCGCCAGCAGTGAGTCGACTAGCGGGACTTACAATGAGCAGTTCTTC.

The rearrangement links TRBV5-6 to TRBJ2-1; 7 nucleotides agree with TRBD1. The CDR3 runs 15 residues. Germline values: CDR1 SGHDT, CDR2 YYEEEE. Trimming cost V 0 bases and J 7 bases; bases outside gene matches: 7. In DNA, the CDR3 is TGTGCCAGCAGCTTGGGACAGGGTTGGGGGAATGAGCAGTTCTTC. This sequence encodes CASSLGQGWGNEQFF.

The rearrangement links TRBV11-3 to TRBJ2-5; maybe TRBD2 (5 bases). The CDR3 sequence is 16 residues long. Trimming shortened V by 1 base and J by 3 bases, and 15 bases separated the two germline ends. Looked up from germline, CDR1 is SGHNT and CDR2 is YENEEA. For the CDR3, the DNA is TGTGCCAGCAGCTTAGGGACTGGCGCCATGGAAGAGACCCAGTACTTC. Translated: CASSLGTGAMEETQYF.

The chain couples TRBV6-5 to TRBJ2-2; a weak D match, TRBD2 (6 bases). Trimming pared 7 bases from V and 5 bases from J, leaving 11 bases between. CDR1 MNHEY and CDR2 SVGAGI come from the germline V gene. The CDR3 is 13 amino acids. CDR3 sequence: CASTWGETGELFF. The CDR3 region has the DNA TGTGCCAGCACCTGGGGGGAAACCGGGGAGCTGTTTTTT.

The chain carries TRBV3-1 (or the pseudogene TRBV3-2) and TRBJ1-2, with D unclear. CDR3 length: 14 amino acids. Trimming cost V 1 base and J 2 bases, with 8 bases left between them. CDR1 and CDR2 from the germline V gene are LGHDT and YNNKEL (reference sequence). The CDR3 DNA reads TGTGCCAGCAGCCAAGGAGGAGGCAACTATGGCTACACCTTC. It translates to CASSQGGGNYGYTF.

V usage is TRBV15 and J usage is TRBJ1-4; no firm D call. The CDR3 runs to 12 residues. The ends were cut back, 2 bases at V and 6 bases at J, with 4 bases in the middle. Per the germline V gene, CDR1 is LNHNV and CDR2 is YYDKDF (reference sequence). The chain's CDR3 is CATSRFDEKLFF. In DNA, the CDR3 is TGTGCCACCAGCAGATTCGATGAAAAACTGTTTTTT.

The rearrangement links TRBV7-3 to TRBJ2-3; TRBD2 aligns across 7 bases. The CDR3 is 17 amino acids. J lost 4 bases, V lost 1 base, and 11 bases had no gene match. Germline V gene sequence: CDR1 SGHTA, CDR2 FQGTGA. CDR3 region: CASSLIGGLDRADTQYF. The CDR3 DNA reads TGTGCCAGCAGCTTAATTGGTGGACTAGATAGAGCAGATACGCAGTATTTT.